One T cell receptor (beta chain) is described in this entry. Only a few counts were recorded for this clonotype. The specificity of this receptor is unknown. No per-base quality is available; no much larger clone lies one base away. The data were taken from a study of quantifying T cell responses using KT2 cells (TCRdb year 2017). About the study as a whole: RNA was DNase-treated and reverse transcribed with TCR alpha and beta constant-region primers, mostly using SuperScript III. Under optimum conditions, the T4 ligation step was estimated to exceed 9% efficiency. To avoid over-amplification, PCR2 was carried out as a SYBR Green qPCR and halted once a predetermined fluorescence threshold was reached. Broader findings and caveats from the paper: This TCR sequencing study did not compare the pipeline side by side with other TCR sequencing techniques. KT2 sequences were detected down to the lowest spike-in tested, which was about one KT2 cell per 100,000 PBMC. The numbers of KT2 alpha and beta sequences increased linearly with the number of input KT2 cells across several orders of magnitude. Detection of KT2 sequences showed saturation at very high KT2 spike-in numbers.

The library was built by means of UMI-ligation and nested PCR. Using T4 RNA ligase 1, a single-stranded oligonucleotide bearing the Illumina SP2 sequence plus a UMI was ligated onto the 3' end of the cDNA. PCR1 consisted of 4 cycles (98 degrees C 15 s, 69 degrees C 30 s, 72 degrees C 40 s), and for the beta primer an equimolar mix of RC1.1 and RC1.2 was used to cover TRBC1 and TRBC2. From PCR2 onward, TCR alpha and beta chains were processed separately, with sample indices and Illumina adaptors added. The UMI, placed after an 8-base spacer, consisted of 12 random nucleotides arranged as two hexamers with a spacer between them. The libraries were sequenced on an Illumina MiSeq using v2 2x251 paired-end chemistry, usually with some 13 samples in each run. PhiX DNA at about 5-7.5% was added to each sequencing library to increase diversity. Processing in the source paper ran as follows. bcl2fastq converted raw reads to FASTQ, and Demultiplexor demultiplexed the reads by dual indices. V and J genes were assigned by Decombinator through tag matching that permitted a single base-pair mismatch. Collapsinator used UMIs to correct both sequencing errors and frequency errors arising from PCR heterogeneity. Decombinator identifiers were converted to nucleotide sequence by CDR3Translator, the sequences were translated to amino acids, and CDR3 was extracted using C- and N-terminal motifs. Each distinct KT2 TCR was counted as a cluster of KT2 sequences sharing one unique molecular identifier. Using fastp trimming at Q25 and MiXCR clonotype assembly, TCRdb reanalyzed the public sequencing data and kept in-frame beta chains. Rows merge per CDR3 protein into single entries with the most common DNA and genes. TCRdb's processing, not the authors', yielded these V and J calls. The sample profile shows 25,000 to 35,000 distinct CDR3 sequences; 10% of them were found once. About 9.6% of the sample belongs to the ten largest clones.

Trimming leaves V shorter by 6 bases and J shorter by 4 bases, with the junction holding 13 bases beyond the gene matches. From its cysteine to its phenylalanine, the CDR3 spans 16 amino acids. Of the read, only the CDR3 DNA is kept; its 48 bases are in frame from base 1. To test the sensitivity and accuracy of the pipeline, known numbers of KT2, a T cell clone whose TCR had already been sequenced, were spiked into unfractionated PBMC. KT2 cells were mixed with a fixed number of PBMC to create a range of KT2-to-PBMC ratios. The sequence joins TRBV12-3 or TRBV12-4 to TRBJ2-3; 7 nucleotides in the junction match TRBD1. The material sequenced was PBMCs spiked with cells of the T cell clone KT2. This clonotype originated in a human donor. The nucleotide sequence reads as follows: TGTGCCAGCAGCCCTACGACAGGGAGAGGGGCAGATACGCAGTATTTT. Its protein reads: CASSPTTGRGADTQYF.